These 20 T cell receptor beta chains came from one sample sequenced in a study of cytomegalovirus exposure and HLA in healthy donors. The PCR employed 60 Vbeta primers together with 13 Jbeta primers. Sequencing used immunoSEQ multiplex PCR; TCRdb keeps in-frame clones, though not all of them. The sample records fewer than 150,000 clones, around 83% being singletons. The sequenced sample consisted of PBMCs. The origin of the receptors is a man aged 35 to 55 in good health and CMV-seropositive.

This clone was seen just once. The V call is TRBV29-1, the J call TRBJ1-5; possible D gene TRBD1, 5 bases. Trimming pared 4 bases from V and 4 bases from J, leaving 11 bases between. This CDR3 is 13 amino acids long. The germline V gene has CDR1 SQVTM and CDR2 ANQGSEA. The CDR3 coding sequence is TGCAGCGTTGCCCAGGGCCTAAATCAGCCCCAGCATTTT. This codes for CSVAQGLNQPQHF.

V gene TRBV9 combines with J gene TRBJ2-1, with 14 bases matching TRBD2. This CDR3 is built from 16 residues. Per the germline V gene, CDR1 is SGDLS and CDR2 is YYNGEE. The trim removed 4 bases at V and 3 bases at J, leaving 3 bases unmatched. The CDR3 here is CASSFGTSGSYNEQFF. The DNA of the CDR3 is TGTGCCAGCAGCTTTGGGACTAGCGGGAGCTACAATGAGCAGTTCTTC.

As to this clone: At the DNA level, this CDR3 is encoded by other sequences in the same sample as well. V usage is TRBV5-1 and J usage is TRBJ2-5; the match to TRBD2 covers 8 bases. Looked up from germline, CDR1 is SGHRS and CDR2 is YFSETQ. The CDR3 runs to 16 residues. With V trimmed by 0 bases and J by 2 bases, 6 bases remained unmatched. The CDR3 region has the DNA TGCGCCAGCAGCTTGGGAGGATCTAGCGGGCAAGAGACCCAGTACTTC. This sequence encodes CASSLGGSSGQETQYF.

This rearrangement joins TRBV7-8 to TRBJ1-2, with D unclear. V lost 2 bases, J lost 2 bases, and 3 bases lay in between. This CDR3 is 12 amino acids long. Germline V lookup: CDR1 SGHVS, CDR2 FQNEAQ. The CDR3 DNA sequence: TGTGCCAGCAGCTTACTCAACTATGGCTACACCTTC. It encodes CASSLLNYGYTF.

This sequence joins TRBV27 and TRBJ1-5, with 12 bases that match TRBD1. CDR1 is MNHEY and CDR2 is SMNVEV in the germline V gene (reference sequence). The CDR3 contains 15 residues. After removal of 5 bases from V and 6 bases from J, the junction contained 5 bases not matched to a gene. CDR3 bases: TGTGCCAGCAGTGGGACAGGGGGCGAGGGTCAGCCCCAGCATTTT. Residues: CASSGTGGEGQPQHF.

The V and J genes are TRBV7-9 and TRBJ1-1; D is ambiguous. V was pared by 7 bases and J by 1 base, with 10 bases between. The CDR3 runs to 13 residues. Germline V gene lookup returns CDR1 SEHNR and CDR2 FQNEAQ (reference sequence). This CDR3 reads CASMPTGNTEAFF. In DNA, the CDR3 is TGTGCCAGCATGCCAACCGGGAACACTGAAGCTTTCTTT.

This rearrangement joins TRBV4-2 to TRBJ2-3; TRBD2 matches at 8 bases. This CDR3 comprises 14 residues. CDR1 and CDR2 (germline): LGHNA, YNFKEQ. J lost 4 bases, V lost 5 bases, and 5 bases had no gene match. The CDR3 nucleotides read TGTGCCAGCAGCGCGCGGGGGGCTCCAGATACGCAGTATTTT. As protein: CASSARGAPDTQYF.

CDR3 bases: TGTGCCAGCAGCCCCTTAGGGACACCCGGAAACACCATATATTTT. As protein: CASSPLGTPGNTIYF. This sequence joins TRBV11-2 and TRBJ1-3, with a weak D call TRBD1 (6 bases). Germline V gives CDR1 SGHAT, CDR2 FQNNGV. Trimming took off 5 bases at V and 4 bases at J, with 15 bases between the two ends. The CDR3 loop spans 15 amino acids.

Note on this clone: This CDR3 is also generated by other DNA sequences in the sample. The DNA for the CDR3 is TGTGCCAGCTCACCAGCAGGGGATCAGCCCCAGCATTTT. Translation gives CASSPAGDQPQHF. The chain combines TRBV18 with TRBJ1-5; D is perhaps TRBD1 (6 bases). Germline V gene sequence: CDR1 KGHSH, CDR2 LQKENI. This CDR3 spans 13 amino acids. Trimming left V 2 bases short and J 5 bases short, with 7 bases between.

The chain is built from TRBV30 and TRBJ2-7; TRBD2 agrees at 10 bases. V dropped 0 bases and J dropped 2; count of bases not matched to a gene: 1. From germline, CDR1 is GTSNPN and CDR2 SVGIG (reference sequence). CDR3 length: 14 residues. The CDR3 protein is CAWSVGLAPYEQYF. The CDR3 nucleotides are TGTGCCTGGAGTGTGGGACTAGCGCCCTACGAGCAGTACTTC.

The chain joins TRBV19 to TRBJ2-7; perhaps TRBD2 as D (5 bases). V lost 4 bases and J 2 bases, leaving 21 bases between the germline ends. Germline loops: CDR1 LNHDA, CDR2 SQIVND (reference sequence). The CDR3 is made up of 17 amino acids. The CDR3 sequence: CASSTLPQLTGTYEQYF. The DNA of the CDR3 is TGTGCCAGTAGTACCCTACCCCAACTGACGGGAACCTACGAGCAGTACTTC. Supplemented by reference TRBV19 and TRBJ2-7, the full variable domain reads DGGITQSPKYLFRKEGQNVTLSCEQNLNHDAMYWYRQDPGQGLRLIYYSQIVNDFQKGDIAEGYSVSREKKESFPLTVTSAQKNPTAFYLCASSTLPQLTGTYEQYFGPGTRLTVT.

CDR3 residues: CASSLNGNTGELFF. CDR3 DNA: TGTGCCAGCAGTTTAAACGGGAACACCGGGGAGCTGTTTTTT. V is TRBV27 and J is TRBJ2-2; no clear D. Germline V gene lookup returns CDR1 MNHEY and CDR2 SMNVEV (reference sequence). CDR3 size: 14 residues. Deletions cut 2 bases from V and 1 base from J, with 5 bases between.

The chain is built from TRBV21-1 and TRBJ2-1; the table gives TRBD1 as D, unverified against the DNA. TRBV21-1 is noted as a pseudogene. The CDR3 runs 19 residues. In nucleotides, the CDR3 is TGTGCCAGCAGCAAAGAAGGTGTGGCCAGGATTCAAAACTACAATGAGCAGTTCTTC. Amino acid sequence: CASSKEGVARIQNYNEQFF.

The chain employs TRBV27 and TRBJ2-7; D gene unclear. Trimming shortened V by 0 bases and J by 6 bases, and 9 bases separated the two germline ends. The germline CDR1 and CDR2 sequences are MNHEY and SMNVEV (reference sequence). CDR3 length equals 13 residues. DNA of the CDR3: TGTGCCAGCAGTTTATCGGCCTTTTCCGAGCAGTACTTC. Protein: CASSLSAFSEQYF.

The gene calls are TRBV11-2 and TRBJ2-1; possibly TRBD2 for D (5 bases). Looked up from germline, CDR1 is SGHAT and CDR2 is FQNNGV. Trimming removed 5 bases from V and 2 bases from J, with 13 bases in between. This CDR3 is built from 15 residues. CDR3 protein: CASSLTTGAYNEQFF. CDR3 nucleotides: TGTGCCAGCAGCCTAACTACCGGGGCCTACAATGAGCAGTTCTTC.

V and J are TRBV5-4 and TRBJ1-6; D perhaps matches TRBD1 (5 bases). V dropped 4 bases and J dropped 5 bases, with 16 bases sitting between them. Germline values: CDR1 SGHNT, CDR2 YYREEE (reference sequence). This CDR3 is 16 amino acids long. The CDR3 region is CASSGGGAYDNSPLHF. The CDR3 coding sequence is TGTGCCAGCAGCGGGGGGGGAGCGTACGATAATTCACCCCTCCACTTT.

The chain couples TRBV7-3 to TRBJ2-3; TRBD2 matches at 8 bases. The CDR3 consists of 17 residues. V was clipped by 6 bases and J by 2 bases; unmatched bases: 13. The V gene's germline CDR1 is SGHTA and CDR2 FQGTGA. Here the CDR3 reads CASSLAGAPGYTDTQYF. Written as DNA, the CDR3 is TGTGCCAGCAGTCTAGCGGGCGCCCCGGGGTACACAGATACGCAGTATTTT. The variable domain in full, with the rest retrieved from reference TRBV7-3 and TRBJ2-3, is GAGVSQTPSNKVTEKGKYVELRCDPISGHTALYWYRQSLGQGPEFLIYFQGTGAADDSGLPNDRFFAVRPEGSVSTLKIQRTERGDSAVYLCASSLAGAPGYTDTQYFGPGTRLTVL.

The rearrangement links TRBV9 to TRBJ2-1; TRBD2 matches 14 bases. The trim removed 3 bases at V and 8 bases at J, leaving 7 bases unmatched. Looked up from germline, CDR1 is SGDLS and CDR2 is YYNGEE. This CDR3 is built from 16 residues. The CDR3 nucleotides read TGTGCCAGCAGCGAGGGGACTAGCGGGAGTTGGTATGAGCAGTTCTTC. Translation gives CASSEGTSGSWYEQFF.

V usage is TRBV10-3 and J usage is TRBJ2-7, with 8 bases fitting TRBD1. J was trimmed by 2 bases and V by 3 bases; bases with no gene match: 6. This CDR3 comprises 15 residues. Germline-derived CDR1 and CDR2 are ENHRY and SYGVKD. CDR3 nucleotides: TGTGCCATCAGTGATTGGGGACAGGATCCCTACGAGCAGTACTTC. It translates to CAISDWGQDPYEQYF.

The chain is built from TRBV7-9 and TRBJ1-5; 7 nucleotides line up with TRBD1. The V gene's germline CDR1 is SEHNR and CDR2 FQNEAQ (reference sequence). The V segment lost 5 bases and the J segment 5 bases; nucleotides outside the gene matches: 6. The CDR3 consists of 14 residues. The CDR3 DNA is TGTGCCAGCAGCACTACAGGGGTGGATCAGCCCCAGCATTTT. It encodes CASSTTGVDQPQHF. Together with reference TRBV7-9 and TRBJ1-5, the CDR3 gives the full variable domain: DTGVSQNPRHKITKRGQNVTFRCDPISEHNRLYWYRQTLGQGPEFLTYFQNEAQLEKSRLLSDRFSAERPKGSFSTLEIQRTEQGDSAMYLCASSTTGVDQPQHFGDGTRLSIL.